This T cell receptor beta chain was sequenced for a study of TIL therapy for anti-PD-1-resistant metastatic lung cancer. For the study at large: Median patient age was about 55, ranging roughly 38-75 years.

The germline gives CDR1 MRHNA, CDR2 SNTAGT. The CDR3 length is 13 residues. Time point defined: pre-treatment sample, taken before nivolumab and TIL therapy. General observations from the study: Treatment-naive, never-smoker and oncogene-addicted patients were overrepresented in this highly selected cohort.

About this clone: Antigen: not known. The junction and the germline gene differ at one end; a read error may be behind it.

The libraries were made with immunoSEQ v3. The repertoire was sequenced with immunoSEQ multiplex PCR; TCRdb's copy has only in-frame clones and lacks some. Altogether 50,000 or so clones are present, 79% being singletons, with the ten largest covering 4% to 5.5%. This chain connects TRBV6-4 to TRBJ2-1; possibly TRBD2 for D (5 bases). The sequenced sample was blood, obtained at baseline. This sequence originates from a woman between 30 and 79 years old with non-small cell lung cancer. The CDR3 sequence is CASSVDDYSEQFF. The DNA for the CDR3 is TGTGCCAGCAGTGTAGACGACTACAGTGAGCAGTTCTTC.